The source of this T cell receptor (beta chain) is a study of Ad26.COV2.S vaccination and SARS-CoV-2 variants. The sample's treatment: around 19 received Ad26.COV2.S at low or high dose, single or two shots; 5 received placebo; per-sample allocation not given. All samples were drawn on day 63, counting from the first vaccine or placebo injection. This adult donor, from Boston, was 18-55 years old. The data were produced by immunoSEQ multiplex PCR, yet TCRdb's version contains in-frame clones alone and is incomplete. The sample records roughly 700,000 clones, 80% to 90% being singletons. Trimming removed 2 bases at V and 4 bases at J, with 6 bases between. CDR3 length: 12 amino acids. Per the germline V gene, CDR1 is SGHNT and CDR2 is YYREEE (reference sequence). Concerning this clone: The antigen is unknown. Other DNA sequences within the sample encode an identical CDR3.

Study findings and constraints: There was a possibility that the TCR breadth and depth analyses underestimated total T cell responses.

The sequences come from peripheral blood, collected in a trial of Ad26.COV2.S vaccine versus placebo. The chain employs TRBV5-4 and TRBJ1-2; unclear D gene. This receptor was identified in a person between 18 and 65 years old who received the Ad26.COV2.S COVID-19 vaccine or a placebo. The DNA for the CDR3 is TGTGCCAGCAGCTTCGTCGGCTATGGCTACACCTTC. Protein: CASSFVGYGYTF.